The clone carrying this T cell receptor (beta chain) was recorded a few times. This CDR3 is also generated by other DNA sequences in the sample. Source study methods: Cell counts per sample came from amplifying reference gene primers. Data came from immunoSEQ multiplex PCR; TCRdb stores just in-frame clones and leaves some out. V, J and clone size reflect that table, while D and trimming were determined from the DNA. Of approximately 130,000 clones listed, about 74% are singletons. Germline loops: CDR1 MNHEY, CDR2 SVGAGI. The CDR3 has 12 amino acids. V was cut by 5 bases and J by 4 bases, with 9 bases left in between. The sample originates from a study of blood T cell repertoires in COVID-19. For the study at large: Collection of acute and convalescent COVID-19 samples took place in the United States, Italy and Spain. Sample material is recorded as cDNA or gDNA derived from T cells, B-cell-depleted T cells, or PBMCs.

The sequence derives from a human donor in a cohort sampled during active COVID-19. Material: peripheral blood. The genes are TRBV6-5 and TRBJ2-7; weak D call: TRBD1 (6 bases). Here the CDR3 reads CASSTGSYEQYF. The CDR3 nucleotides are TGTGCCAGCAGTACAGGGTCTTACGAGCAGTACTTC.